What follows are 4 T cell receptor beta chains derived from one specimen sequenced in a study of shared clonotypes between healthy human individuals. Measured with immunoSEQ multiplex PCR; TCRdb has only the in-frame clones, and not every one. The profile shows more than 400,000 clones, about 72% of them singletons. The sample was PBMCs. All receptors derive from a woman aged 35 to 49 in good health. Some clones in this sample may be carry-over from other donors' samples.

Comments on this clone: A far larger clone lies a single base away; this is likely a read error. The chain has TRBV10-3 and TRBJ2-2; either TRBD1 or TRBD2 may fit D (5 bases each). The CDR3 runs to 14 residues. The V and J ends lost 6 bases and 3 bases respectively, with 11 bases between them. The V gene's germline CDR1 is ENHRY and CDR2 SYGVKD. The CDR3 loop is CAIRSGTDTGELFF. In DNA form, the CDR3 reads TGTGCCATCAGGTCAGGGACGGACACCGGGGAGCTGTTTTTT.

The chain is built from TRBV28 and TRBJ1-5, with a weak D call TRBD1 (6 bases). In germline, CDR1 is MDHEN, CDR2 SYDVKM. The CDR3 runs 14 residues. Trimming pared 10 bases from V and 6 bases from J, leaving 19 bases between. The CDR3 spells CATTGGGQGQPQHF. CDR3 coding DNA: TGTGCCACCACCGGGGGGGGGCAAGGTCAGCCCCAGCATTTT.

Points on this clone: At one of its ends the junction is not consistent with the germline gene, which may arise from a read error. The V and J genes are TRBV9 and TRBJ2-7, with D possibly being TRBD1 (7 bases). Germline V gives CDR1 SGDLS, CDR2 YYNGEE. The CDR3 is 14 residues long. The CDR3 region has the DNA TGTGCCAGCACCACCACAGGGGACTCCTACGAGCGGTACTTC. This encodes CASTTTGDSYERYF.

This chain joins TRBV7-2 and TRBJ2-1; 7 bases map to TRBD2. Per germline, CDR1 SGHTA and CDR2 FQGNSA. The ends lost 2 bases at V and 2 bases at J; junction bases unmatched: 6. CDR3 size: 16 residues. DNA for the CDR3: TGTGCCAGCAGCTTACGAGGCCTAGCGGCCTACAATGAGCAGTTCTTC. Its translation is CASSLRGLAAYNEQFF.